One and the same sample provided the 6 T cell receptor beta chains below, sequenced in a study of T cells after yellow fever vaccination. MiXCR, run by TCRdb on the 5' RACE reads, gives a single entry per CDR3 protein. This table has hundreds of thousands of distinct CDR3 sequences, approximately 18% appearing once. The starting material was PBMCs, obtained before the yellow fever booster vaccination. These receptors were collected from a young man who received the YFV17D yellow fever vaccine.

This clonotype has only a few counts. This sequence joins TRBV12-3 or TRBV12-4 and TRBJ2-6; D ambiguous. This CDR3 comprises 14 residues. The V gene lost 3 bases and the J gene lost 2 bases, with 5 bases spanning the gap. The chain's CDR3 is CASSFGAGANVLTF. The CDR3 DNA is TGTGCCAGCAGTTTTGGGGCTGGGGCCAACGTCCTGACTTTC.

This chain's CDR3 is CASSKQGSYNEQFF. The CDR3 DNA reads as TGTGCCAGCAGCAAACAGGGTTCCTACAATGAGCAGTTCTTC. The V and J genes are TRBV9 and TRBJ2-1; TRBD1 might be the D (6 bases). V lost 4 bases, J lost 1 base, and 9 bases lay in between. Germline values: CDR1 SGDLS, CDR2 YYNGEE. There are 14 residues in the CDR3. The full variable domain, in which reference TRBV9 and TRBJ2-1 provide the parts outside the CDR3, is DSGVTQTPKHLITATGQRVTLRCSPRSGDLSVYWYQQSLDQGLQFLIQYYNGEERAKGNILERFSAQQFPDLHSELNLSSLELGDSALYFCASSKQGSYNEQFFGPGTRLTVL.

The chain joins TRBV7-9 to TRBJ1-1; maybe TRBD1 (5 bases). The V end was cut by 5 bases, the J end by 4 bases, with 17 bases between. Germline V gene lookup returns CDR1 SEHNR and CDR2 FQNEAQ (reference sequence). This CDR3 has 15 amino acids. CDR3 sequence (DNA): TGTGCCAGCAGCCAGACGGGGGGTCGGAGCACTGAAGCTTTCTTT. Protein product: CASSQTGGRSTEAFF. Full variable domain (missing parts from reference TRBV7-9 and TRBJ1-1): DTGVSQNPRHKITKRGQNVTFRCDPISEHNRLYWYRQTLGQGPEFLTYFQNEAQLEKSRLLSDRFSAERPKGSFSTLEIQRTEQGDSAMYLCASSQTGGRSTEAFFGQGTRLTVV.

The chain combines TRBV6-1 with TRBJ1-4; possibly TRBD1 for D (5 bases). This CDR3 contains 14 residues. Germline loops: CDR1 MNHNS, CDR2 SASEGT. Trimming removed 2 bases at V and 8 bases at J, with 12 bases between. The CDR3 reads CASSESGRHEKLFF. DNA for the CDR3: TGTGCCAGCAGTGAATCAGGGCGGCACGAAAAACTGTTTTTT.

The genes are TRBV6-5 and TRBJ2-5; a possible D gene is TRBD2 (6 bases). V lost 6 bases and J 5 bases, leaving 16 bases between the germline ends. Germline lookup yields CDR1 MNHEY and CDR2 SVGAGI. The CDR3 length is 14 residues. Here the CDR3 DNA reads TGTGCCAGCAGCCGATCCCCAGGGAGGGAGACCCAGTACTTC. Protein product: CASSRSPGRETQYF.

V usage is TRBV15 and J usage is TRBJ2-7, with 9 bases identical to TRBD1. Losses at the gene ends were 4 bases for V and 6 bases for J; bases not matched to a gene: 13. This CDR3 has 16 amino acids. CDR1 is LNHNV and CDR2 is YYDKDF in the germline V gene (reference sequence). CDR3 sequence: CATSNRWDRVGFEQYF. Here the CDR3 DNA reads TGTGCCACCAGCAACCGATGGGACAGGGTGGGTTTCGAGCAGTACTTC.